The T cell receptor (beta chain) under discussion was sequenced for a study of beta chain features in type 1 diabetes. Study-level findings and limits: In the patient group, naive, central memory and Treg TCRB repertoires seemed more alike than in the healthy donor group.

Reverse transcription of all isolated RNA meant that expressed TCRB transcripts were sequenced. Repertoires were generated with immunoSEQ multiplex PCR, while TCRdb's copy carries only in-frame clones and drops some. The data show a few hundred thousand clones, with 15% to 20% seen just once and under 0.05% held by the top ten. To note about this clone: The target antigen is unknown.

V gave up 0 bases and J gave up 1 base, with 13 bases separating them. CDR1 is MGHRA, CDR2 YSYEKL, per germline. The CDR3 totals 16 residues. This sequence was found in a woman younger than 30 in good health. The specimen sequenced was naive CD4+ T cells from blood. This chain uses TRBV4-1 with TRBJ2-7; D is unresolved. The CDR3 region is CASSQDPTLRSYEQYF. The CDR3 nucleotides are TGCGCCAGCAGCCAAGATCCCACTCTACGTTCCTACGAGCAGTACTTC.